These 4 T cell receptor beta chains originate from one sample sequenced in a study of response to subunit inactivated influenza vaccine. TCRdb reprocessed the RT-PCR reads via MiXCR and lists one record per CDR3 protein. The top ten hold roughly 10% of the sample, which has fewer than 750,000 distinct CDR3 sequences, 11% to 15% seen once. Sample: PBMCs from blood, taken 11 to 12 days after vaccination. The receptors here all came from a man between 45 and 60 years old who received an inactivated influenza vaccine.

The V gene is TRBV20-1, the J gene TRBJ1-2, with 7 bases fitting TRBD1. Germline CDR1 reads DFQATT; CDR2 reads SNEGSKA (reference sequence). The junction had 4 bases not matched to a gene; V was cut back by 1 base and J by 2 bases. CDR3 length: 14 residues. DNA for the CDR3: TGCAGTGCTAGAGGGACAGGTTCCAACTATGGCTACACCTTC. As protein: CSARGTGSNYGYTF.

This clonotype was seen a few times. The chain employs TRBV12-3 or TRBV12-4 and TRBJ2-7; TRBD1 aligns across 8 bases. The V and J ends lost 4 bases and 1 base, in that order; junction bases with no gene match: 3. The CDR3 spans 14 residues. CDR3 sequence reads: CASSSRDRSYEQYF. Written as DNA, the CDR3 is TGTGCCAGCAGTTCCCGGGACAGGTCCTACGAGCAGTACTTC.

The chain recombines TRBV12-3 or TRBV12-4 with TRBJ2-1; 7 bases agree with TRBD2. V shed 5 bases and J 10 bases; nucleotides not matched to a gene: 5. The CDR3 is 12 residues long. CDR3 residues: CASSPAGAEQFF. The CDR3 nucleotides read TGTGCCAGCAGTCCCGCGGGAGCGGAGCAGTTCTTC.

A few counts support this clonotype. The chain recombines TRBV30 with TRBJ2-7; perhaps TRBD2 as D (5 bases). The CDR3 has 12 residues. The germline CDR1 and CDR2 sequences are GTSNPN and SVGIG (reference sequence). Deletions cut 2 bases from V and 4 bases from J, with 9 bases between. The CDR3 DNA reads TGTGCCTGGAGTATCCTAGCTTACGAGCAGTACTTC. Amino acids: CAWSILAYEQYF.